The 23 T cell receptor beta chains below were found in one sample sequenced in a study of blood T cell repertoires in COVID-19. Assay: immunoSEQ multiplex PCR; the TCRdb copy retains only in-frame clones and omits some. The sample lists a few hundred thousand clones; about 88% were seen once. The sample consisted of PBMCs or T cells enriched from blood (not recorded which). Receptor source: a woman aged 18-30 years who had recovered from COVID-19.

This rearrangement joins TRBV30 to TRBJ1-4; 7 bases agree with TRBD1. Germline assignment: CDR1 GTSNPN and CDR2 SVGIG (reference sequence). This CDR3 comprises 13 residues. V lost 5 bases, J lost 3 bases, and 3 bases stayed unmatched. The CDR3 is CAWAGGSNEKLFF. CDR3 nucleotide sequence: TGTGCCTGGGCAGGGGGTTCTAATGAAAAACTGTTTTTT.

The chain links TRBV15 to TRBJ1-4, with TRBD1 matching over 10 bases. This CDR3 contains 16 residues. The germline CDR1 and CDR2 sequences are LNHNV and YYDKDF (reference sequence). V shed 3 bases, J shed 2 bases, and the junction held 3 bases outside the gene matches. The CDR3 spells CATSRDRGTTNEKLFF. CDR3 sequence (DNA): TGTGCCACCAGCAGGGACAGGGGGACGACTAATGAAAAACTGTTTTTT.

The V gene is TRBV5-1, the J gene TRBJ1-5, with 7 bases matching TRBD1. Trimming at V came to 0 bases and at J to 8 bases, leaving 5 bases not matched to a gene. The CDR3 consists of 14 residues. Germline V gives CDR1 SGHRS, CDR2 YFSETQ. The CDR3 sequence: CASSLVDRAKPQHF. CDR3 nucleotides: TGCGCCAGCAGCTTGGTAGACAGGGCAAAGCCCCAGCATTTT.

CDR3 residues: CASSQDQKMNTEAFF. The CDR3, as DNA: TGCGCCAGCAGCCAAGATCAGAAAATGAACACTGAAGCTTTCTTT. This rearrangement joins TRBV4-1 to TRBJ1-1; D is unresolved. The CDR3 has 15 residues. The V and J ends lost 0 bases and 0 bases respectively, with 8 bases between them. Germline loops: CDR1 MGHRA, CDR2 YSYEKL.

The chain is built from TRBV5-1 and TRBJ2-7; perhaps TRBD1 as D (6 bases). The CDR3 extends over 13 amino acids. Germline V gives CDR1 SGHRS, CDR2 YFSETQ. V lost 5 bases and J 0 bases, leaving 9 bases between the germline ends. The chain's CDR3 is CASRDSTSYEQYF. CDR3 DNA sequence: TGCGCCAGCAGGGACAGTACCTCCTACGAGCAGTACTTC.

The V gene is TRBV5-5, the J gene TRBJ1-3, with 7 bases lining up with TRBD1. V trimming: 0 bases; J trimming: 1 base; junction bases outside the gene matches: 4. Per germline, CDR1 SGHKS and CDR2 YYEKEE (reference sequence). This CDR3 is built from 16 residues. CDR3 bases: TGTGCCAGCAGCTTGGAGGCAGGGGGGTCTGGAAACACCATATATTTT. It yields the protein CASSLEAGGSGNTIYF.

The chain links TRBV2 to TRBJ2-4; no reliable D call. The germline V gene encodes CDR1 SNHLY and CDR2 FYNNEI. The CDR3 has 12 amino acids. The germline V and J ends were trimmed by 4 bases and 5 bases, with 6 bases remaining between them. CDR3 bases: TGTGCCAGCAGTGCCGAGGAAAACATTCAGTACTTC. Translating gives CASSAEENIQYF.

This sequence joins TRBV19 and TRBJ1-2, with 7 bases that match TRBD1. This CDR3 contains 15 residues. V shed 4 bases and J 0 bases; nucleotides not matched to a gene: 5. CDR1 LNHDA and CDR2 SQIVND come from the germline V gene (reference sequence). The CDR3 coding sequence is TGTGCCAGTAGTACCGACAGGGCCACTAACTATGGCTACACCTTC. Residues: CASSTDRATNYGYTF.

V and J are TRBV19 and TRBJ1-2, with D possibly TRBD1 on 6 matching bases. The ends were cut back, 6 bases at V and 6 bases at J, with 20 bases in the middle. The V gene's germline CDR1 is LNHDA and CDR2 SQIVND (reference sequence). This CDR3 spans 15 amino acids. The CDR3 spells CASSGPWGQNNGYTF. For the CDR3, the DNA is TGTGCCAGTAGCGGTCCTTGGGGGCAAAACAATGGCTACACCTTC.

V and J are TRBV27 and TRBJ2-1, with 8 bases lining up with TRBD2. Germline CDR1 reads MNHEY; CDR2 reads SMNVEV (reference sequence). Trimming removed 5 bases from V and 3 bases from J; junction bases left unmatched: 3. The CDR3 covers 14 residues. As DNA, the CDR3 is TGTGCCAGCAGTCTAAGCGGGGGCTACAATGAGCAGTTCTTC. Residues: CASSLSGGYNEQFF.

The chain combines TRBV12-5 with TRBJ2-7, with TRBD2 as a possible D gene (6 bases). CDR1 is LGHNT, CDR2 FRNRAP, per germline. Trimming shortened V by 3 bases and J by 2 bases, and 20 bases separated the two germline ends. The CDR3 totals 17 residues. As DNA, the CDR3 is TGTGCTAGTGGTTTAAGGAGGTCCGGGACTGACACCTACGAGCAGTACTTC. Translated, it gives CASGLRRSGTDTYEQYF.

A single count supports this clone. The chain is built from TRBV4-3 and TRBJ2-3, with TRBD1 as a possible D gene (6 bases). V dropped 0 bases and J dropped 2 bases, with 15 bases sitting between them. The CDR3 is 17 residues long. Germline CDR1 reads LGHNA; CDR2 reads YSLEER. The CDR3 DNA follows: TGCGCCAGCAGCCAAGATTACAGGGTTACTTTCACAGATACGCAGTATTTT. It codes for CASSQDYRVTFTDTQYF.

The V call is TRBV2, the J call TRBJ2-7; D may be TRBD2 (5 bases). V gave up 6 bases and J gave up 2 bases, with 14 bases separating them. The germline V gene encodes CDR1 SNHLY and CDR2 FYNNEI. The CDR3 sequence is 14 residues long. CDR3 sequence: CASRVRGLTYEQYF. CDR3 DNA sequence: TGTGCCAGCAGGGTACGAGGACTTACCTACGAGCAGTACTTC.

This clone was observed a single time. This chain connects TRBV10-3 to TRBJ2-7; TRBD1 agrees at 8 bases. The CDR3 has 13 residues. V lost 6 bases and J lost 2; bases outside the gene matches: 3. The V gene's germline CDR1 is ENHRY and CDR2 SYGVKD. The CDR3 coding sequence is TGTGCCATCAGCCTGACAGGGGCCTACGAGCAGTACTTC. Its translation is CAISLTGAYEQYF.

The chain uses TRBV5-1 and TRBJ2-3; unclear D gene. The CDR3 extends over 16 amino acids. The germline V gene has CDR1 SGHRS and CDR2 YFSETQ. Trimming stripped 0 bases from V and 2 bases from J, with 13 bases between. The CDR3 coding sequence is TGCGCCAGCAGCTTGGCCCTTGTCGTCCTCACAGATACGCAGTATTTT. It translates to CASSLALVVLTDTQYF.

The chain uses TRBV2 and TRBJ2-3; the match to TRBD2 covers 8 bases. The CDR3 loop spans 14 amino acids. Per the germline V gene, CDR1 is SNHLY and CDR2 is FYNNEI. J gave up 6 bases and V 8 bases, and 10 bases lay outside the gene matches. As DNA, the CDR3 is TGTGCCAGCGGTCAGACTAGCGCCTCGGATACGCAGTATTTT. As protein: CASGQTSASDTQYF.

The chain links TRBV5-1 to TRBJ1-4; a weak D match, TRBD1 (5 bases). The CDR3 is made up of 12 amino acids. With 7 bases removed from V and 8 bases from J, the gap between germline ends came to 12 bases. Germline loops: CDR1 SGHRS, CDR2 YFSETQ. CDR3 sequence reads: CASSAGGEKLFF. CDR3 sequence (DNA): TGCGCCAGCTCCGCGGGGGGGGAAAAACTGTTTTTT.

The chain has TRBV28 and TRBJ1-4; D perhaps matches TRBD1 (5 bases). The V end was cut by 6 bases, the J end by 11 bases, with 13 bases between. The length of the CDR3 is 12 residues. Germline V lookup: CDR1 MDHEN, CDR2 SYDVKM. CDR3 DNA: TGTGCCAGCAGAATCAGCAGGGATAAACTGTTTTTT. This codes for CASRISRDKLFF. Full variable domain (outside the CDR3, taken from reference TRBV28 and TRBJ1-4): DVKVTQSSRYLVKRTGEKVFLECVQDMDHENMFWYRQDPGLGLRLIYFSYDVKMKEKGDIPEGYSVSREKKERFSLILESASTNQTSMYLCASRISRDKLFFGSGTQLSVL.

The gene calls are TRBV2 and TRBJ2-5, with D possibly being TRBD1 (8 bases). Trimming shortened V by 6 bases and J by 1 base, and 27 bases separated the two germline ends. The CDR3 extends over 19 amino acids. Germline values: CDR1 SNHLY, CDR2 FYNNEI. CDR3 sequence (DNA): TGTGCCAGCAGCCTAGCTCTCCCCGGGGGGACAGGCCTCCAAGAGACCCAGTACTTC. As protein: CASSLALPGGTGLQETQYF.

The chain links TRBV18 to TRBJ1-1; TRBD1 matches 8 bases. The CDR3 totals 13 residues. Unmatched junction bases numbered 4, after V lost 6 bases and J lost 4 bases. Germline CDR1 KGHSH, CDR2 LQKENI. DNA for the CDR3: TGTGCCAGCTCGCAAACAGGGGGCACTGAAGCTTTCTTT. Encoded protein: CASSQTGGTEAFF. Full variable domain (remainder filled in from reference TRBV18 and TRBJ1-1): NAGVMQNPRHLVRRRGQEARLRCSPMKGHSHVYWYRQLPEEGLKFMVYLQKENIIDESGMPKERFSAEFPKEGPSILRIQQVVRGDSAAYFCASSQTGGTEAFFGQGTRLTVV.

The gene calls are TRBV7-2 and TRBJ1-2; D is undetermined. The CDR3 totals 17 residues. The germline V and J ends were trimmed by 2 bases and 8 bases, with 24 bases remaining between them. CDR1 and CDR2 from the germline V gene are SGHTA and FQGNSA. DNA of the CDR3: TGTGCCAGCAGCTTAAGAATGGGAACCCGGTCGGCGGGGGGCTACACCTTC. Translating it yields CASSLRMGTRSAGGYTF.

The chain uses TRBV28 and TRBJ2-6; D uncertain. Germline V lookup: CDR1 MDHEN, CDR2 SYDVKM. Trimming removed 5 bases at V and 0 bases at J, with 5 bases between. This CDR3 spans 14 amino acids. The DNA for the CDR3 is TGTGCCAGCAGTGAGATCTCTGGGGCCAACGTCCTGACTTTC. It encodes CASSEISGANVLTF.

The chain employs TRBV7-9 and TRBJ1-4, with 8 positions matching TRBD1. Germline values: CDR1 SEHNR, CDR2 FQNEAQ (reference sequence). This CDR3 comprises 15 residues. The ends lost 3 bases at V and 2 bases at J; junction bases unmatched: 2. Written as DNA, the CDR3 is TGTGCCAGCAGCTTCCAGGGGGCGACTAATGAAAAACTGTTTTTT. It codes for CASSFQGATNEKLFF.